The present T cell receptor beta chain was sequenced within a study of blood T cell repertoires in COVID-19 (TCRdb year 2020). About the investigation overall: Collaborator samples came from the United States, Italy and Spain and covered acute and convalescent phases of COVID-19. The repertoires were made available in a free public database intended to serve as a resource for research on the immune response to SARS-CoV-2. The prospective study material was composed of cDNA or gDNA derived from T cells, B-cell-depleted T cells, or PBMCs. Samples came from the ongoing ImmuneRACE study (first 160 participants) plus 1,254 subjects from 6 global collaborators. Sample metadata almost always included a de-identified subject ID, COVID-19 status, age in years and sex. Subjects who had been exposed to COVID-19, were actively infected with it, or had recovered from it provided the deeply sampled blood TCRbeta repertoires that made up the dataset. Where HLA class I and class II types were available, the types were taken from metadata supplied by the sample provider, not from assay-based typing. Overall study outcomes, separate from this receptor: The amount of clinical and demographic metadata varied by source and participant and was provided uncurated.

Whole blood was collected in K2EDTA tubes by collaborating institutions according to the institutions' own protocols. For TCRbeta analysis, collaborators shipped samples in one of three forms: frozen whole blood, isolated PBMCs, or DNA extracted from either of those sample types. As concerns this clone: The antigen this receptor binds is unknown. One base away there is no much larger clone; base qualities are not given.

The germline V and J ends show losses of 5 bases and 7 bases respectively, and no gene match explains 10 bases of the junction. Taken from the germline V gene (reference sequence), the CDR1 and CDR2 loops are SGHNT and YYREEE. The CDR3 starts with the cysteine, ends with the phenylalanine, and has 14 residues. CDR3 DNA is the only sequence kept; it has 42 bases, read in frame from the first base. The immunoSEQ Assay, a bias-controlled multiplex PCR, was used to amplify TCRbeta CDR3 regions from genomic DNA. From the authors' description of their analysis: Within the assay, amplification of reference gene primers was used to estimate how many nucleated cells each sample contained. To quantify the absolute abundance of each unique TCRbeta CDR3 rearrangement, sequence reads were collapsed and filtered. For each sample, productive Simpson clonality was calculated by taking the square root of Simpson's diversity index across productive rearrangements. Here the immuneACCESS table is served through TCRdb, limited to in-frame sequences with V and J called. Missing clones are a known gap in these copies; in checked studies unresolved V genes cover under half, and the rest lacks a known reason. The V and J calls and clone size were taken over from that table, and D and trimming were inferred from the DNA. The sample contains about 46,000 clones, about 86% of them found a single time. Jointly, the top ten make up about 4.1% of the sample.

The sequencing sample was made of peripheral blood. The sequence derives from a man aged 80 or over with active COVID-19. The sequence joins TRBV5-4 to TRBJ2-7; 9 of the junction bases match TRBD1. The DNA reads TGTGCCAGCAGACCGGGACAGGGCTTTGGGGAGCAGTACTTC. This is translated as CASRPGQGFGEQYF. Outside the CDR3, residues come from the reference TRBV5-4 and TRBJ2-7 proteins, so the full variable domain is: ETGVTQSPTHLIKTRGQQVTLRCSSQSGHNTVSWYQQALGQGPQFIFQYYREEENGRGNFPPRFSGLQFPNYSSELNVNALELDDSALYLCASRPGQGFGEQYFGPGTRLTVT.